This TCR beta chain was observed in a study of T cell clusters in autoimmune cytopenias (dated 2019 in TCRdb). The study in broad terms: Of the approximately 43 healthy donor controls, under 25 were female, and the group had a mean age of 56 years and a median age of roughly 63 years. The study was designed to test whether a disease-specific immune repertoire signature usable as a blood-based biomarker is carried by autoimmune cytopenia patients. Controls were roughly 26 age-matched healthy donors for primary cytopenia and roughly 13 age-matched CLL patients for secondary cytopenia. Repertoires from autoimmune hepatitis patients were compared with those of about 20 healthy donors matched for age and sex. A median TRB sequencing depth of roughly 56,000 reads per sample was reached, and a median of approximately 2,400 distinct TRB clonotypes per sample was obtained. Peripheral blood TRB and IGH repertoires were sequenced in autoimmune cytopenia patients at active disease and during treatment follow-up, alongside healthy, CLL and autoimmune hepatitis controls. Overall results and qualifications from the work: The T cell clusters were defined only in silico, and the functional role of the clusters was left to be validated experimentally. In the comparison of secondary cytopenia with CLL, the cluster-lack signature was not observed, apparently because the dominant lymphoma-associated repertoire masked the signature. A lack of physiological T cell clusters in primary autoimmune cytopenia patients was suggested by GLIPH, as 51 clusters were found to be exclusive to healthy donors versus some 15 exclusive to patients. TRB repertoire shifts, with less even repertoires in secondary cytopenia and CLL, mostly reflected lymphoma bias rather than autoimmunity. Healthy donors had almost three times as many exclusive TRB clusters as active autoimmune hepatitis patients, a finding consistent with an autoimmunity-wide signature.

A note on this clonotype: Its antigen is currently not known.

For each sample, TRB amplification used about 0.25 ug of peripheral blood genomic DNA, equal to some 35,000 genome equivalents. Multiplex PCR with a touch-down protocol amplified TRB rearrangements, with the TRB-A and TRB-B primer pools combined in a single tube. Illumina adapters and sample indices were attached to the amplicons through two consecutive PCR reactions using Phusion HS II polymerase. After gel purification with the NucleoSpin Gel and PCR Clean-up kit, the amplicons were quantified by Qubit and checked for quality on an Agilent 2100 Bioanalyzer. Libraries were sequenced on an Illumina MiSeq using 600-cycle, single-indexed, paired-end runs. From the authors' description of their analysis: Alignment and assembly of TRB reads were performed with MiXCR version 2.1.12 and the default MiXCR reference library. Each unique CDR3 nucleotide sequence defined a clone, and only productive sequences with at least two reads were analysed. Repertoire diversity was assessed by alpha-parameterized diversity profiles (alpha 0 to 5), including Shannon (alpha 1) and Simpson (alpha 2) indices, computed with an R script. The tcR package was used to compute combinatorial TRB VJ usage, and cohorts were compared on this usage by principal component analysis with ade4. Using GLIPH, TCRbeta CDR3s were clustered on pairs of cohorts matched for age and read depth, and a Wilcoxon test was used to compare cluster frequencies. TCRdb reprocessed the reads and provides one entry for every CDR3 protein sequence; no DNA is given. In this record, the V and J calls reflect TCRdb's handling and not the investigators' own analysis. The table for this sample lists approximately 6,500 distinct CDR3 sequences. Around 19% of the sample belongs to the ten largest clones.

CDR3 length: 11 amino acids, cysteine to phenylalanine. No DNA is given. Taken from the germline V gene (reference sequence), the CDR1 and CDR2 loops are MNHEY and SMNVEV. The same sample was also used in a study of T cell repertoires in aging, cancer and after chemotherapy. The other study reports the following: Six donor age groups were covered, ranging from 30 or younger up to 70 or older, and each group contained at least three individuals. TCR repertoires from healthy donor controls were recorded over periods of several months to years and showed clear clonal overlap between repeated samplings. In total, the full dataset held approximately 8.4 million TCR reads. Compared with age-matched healthy donors, untreated patients with hematological or solid cancers had significantly lower TCR diversity and higher clonality in blood. In healthy donors, the decline in TCR diversity with age was mainly explained by loss of richness, whereas in cancer patients loss of evenness was also found to contribute. Median generation probability increased over the chemotherapy interval in both cancer cohorts, suggesting repertoire reconstitution through rebound thymic output. According to the authors, the repertoire data do not allow conclusions to be drawn about immunological memory after chemotherapy. To examine immunoaging and T cell reconstitution after chemotherapy, the study profiled TCR beta repertoires in peripheral blood from healthy donors and cancer patients. A cohort of 218 cancer patients (more than 90 with hematological and around 120 with solid cancers) was assembled, and about 100 healthy donors were included as a reference group. Processing of the TRB sequences was carried out with MiXCR versions 2.12 and 3.0.5. The repertoire metrics were Shannon diversity, evenness, clonality (defined as one minus evenness), and alpha-parameterized diversity profiles covering alpha 0 to 5. The IGoR algorithm was used to calculate generation probabilities of clones in the paired pre- and post-chemotherapy samples.

Input material: peripheral blood. The chain is encoded by TRBV27 joined to TRBJ1-1; there is no DNA to check the TCRdb D call of TRBD1. This sequence was found in a human donor in good health. CDR3 protein: CASSIQGQAFF.